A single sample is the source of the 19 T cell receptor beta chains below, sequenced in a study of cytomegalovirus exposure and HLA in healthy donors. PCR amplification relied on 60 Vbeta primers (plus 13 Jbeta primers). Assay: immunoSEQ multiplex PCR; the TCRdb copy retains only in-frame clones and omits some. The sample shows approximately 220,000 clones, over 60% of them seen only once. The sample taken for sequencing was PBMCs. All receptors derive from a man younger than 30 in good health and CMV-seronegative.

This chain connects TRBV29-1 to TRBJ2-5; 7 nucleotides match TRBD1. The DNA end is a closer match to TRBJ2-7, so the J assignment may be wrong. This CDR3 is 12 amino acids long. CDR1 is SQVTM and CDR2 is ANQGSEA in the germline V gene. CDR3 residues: CSVEGTGYEQYF. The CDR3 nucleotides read TGCAGCGTTGAAGGGACAGGCTACGAGCAGTACTTC.

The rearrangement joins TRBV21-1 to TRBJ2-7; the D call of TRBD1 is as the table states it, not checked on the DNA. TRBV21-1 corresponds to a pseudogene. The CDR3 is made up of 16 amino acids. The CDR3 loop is CASSKIGTPSSYEQYF. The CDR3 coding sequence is TGTGCCAGCAGCAAAATAGGGACACCGAGCTCCTACGAGCAGTACTTC.

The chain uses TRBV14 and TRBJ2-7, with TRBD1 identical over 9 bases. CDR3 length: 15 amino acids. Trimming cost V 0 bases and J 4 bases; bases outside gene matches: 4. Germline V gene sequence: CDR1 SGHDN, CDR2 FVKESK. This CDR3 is CASSQDWDREYEQYF. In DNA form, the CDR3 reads TGTGCCAGCAGCCAAGATTGGGACAGGGAATACGAGCAGTACTTC.

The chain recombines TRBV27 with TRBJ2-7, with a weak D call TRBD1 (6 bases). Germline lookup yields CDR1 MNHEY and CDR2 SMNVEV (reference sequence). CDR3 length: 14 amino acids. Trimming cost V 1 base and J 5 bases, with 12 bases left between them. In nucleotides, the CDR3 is TGTGCCAGCAGTTTATATAGCAGGGGCGACGAGCAGTACTTC. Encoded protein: CASSLYSRGDEQYF.

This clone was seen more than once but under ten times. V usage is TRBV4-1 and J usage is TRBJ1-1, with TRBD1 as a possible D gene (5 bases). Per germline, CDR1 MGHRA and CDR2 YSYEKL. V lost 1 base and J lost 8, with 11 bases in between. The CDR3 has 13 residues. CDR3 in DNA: TGCGCCAGCAGCCAAGGGGTCCGGGGGGAAGCTTTCTTT. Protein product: CASSQGVRGEAFF.

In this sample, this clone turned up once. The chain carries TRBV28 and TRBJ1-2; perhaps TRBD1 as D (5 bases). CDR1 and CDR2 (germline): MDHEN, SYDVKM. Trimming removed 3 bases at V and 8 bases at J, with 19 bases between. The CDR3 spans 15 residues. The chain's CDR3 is CASSFAGEVQYGYTF. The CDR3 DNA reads TGTGCCAGCAGTTTCGCGGGGGAGGTTCAGTACGGCTACACCTTC.

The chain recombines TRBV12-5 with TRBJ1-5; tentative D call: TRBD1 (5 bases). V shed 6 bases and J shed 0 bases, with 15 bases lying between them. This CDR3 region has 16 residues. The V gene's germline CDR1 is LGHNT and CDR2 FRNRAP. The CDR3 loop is CASGTPRQISNQPQHF. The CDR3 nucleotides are TGTGCTAGTGGCACTCCCCGACAGATTAGCAATCAGCCCCAGCATTTT.

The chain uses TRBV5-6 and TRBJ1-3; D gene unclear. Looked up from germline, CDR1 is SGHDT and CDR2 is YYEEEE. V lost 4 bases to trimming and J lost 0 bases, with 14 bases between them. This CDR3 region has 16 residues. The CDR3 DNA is TGTGCCAGCAGCCCTCAGGTCGCCGGCTCTGGAAACACCATATATTTT. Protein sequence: CASSPQVAGSGNTIYF.

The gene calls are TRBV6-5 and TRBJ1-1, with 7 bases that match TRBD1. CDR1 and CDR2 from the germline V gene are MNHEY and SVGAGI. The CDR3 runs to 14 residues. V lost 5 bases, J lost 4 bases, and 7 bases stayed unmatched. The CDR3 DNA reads TGTGCCAGCAGTAGACAGGGTCTTATCACTGAAGCTTTCTTT. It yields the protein CASSRQGLITEAFF.

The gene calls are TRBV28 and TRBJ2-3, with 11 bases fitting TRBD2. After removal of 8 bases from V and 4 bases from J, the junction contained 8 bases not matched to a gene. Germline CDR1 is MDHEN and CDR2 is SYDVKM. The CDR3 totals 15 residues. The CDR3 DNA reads TGTGCCAGCGTCATAGCGGGAGGGCCCGCAGATACGCAGTATTTT. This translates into CASVIAGGPADTQYF.

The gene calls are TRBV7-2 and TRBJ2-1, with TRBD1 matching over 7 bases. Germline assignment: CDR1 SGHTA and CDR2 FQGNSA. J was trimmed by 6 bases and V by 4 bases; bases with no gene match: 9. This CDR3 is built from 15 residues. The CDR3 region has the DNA TGTGCCAGCAGCTCCCTAAGGACAGGTAGCAATGAGCAGTTCTTC. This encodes CASSSLRTGSNEQFF. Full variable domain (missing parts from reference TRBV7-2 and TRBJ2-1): GAGVSQSPSNKVTEKGKDVELRCDPISGHTALYWYRQSLGQGLEFLIYFQGNSAPDKSGLPSDRFSAERTGGSVSTLTIQRTQQEDSAVYLCASSSLRTGSNEQFFGPGTRLTVL.

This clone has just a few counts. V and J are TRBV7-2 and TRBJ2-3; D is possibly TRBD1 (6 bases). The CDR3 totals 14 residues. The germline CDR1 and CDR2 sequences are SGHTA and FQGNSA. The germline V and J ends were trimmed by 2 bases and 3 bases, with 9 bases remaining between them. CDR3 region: CASSLIGGTDTQYF. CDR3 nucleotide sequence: TGTGCCAGCAGCTTAATAGGGGGAACAGATACGCAGTATTTT.

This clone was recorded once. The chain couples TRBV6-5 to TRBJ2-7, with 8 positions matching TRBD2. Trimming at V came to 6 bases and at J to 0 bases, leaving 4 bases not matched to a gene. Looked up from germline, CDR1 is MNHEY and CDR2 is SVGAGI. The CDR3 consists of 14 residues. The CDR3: CASRLAASSYEQYF. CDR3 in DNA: TGTGCCAGCAGACTAGCGGCAAGCTCCTACGAGCAGTACTTC.

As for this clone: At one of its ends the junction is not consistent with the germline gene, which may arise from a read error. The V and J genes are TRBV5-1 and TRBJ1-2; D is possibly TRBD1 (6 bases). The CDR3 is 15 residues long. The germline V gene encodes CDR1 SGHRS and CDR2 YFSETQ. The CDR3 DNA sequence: TGCGCCAGCAGCTTGGAGTGGGACACTAATTATGGCTACACCTTC. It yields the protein CASSLEWDTNYGYTF. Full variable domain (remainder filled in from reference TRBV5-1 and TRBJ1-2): KAGVTQTPRYLIKTRGQQVTLSCSPISGHRSVSWYQQTPGQGLQFLFEYFSETQRNKGNFPGRFSGRQFSNSRSEMNVSTLELGDSALYLCASSLEWDTNYGYTFGSGTRLTVV.

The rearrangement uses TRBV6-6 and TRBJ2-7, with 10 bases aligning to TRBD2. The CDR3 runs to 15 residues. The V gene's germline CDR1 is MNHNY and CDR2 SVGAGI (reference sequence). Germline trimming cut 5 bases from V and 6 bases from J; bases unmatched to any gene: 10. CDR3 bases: TGTGCCAGCAGTGCCAGCGGGGGGGCCTCTAGCGAGCAGTACTTC. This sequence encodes CASSASGGASSEQYF.

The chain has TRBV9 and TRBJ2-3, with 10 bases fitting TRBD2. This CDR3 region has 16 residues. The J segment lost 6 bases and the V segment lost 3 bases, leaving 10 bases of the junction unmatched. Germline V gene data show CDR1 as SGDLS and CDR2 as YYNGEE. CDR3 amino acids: CASSAAAGGPGDTQYF. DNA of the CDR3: TGTGCCAGCAGCGCCGCAGCGGGGGGGCCGGGGGATACGCAGTATTTT.

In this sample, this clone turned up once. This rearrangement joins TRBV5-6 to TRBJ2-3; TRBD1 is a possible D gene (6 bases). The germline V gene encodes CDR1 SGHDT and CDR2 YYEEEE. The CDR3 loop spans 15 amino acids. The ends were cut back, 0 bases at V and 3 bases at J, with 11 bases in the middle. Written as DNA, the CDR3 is TGTGCCAGCAGCTTGGTCCAGGGGAGTACAGATACGCAGTATTTT. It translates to CASSLVQGSTDTQYF.

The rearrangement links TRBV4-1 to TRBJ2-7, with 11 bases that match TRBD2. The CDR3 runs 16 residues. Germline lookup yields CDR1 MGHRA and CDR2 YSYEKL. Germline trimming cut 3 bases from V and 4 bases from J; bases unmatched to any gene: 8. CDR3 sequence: CASSHGLAGGLYEQYF. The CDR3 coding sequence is TGCGCCAGCAGCCATGGGCTAGCGGGAGGCCTTTACGAGCAGTACTTC.

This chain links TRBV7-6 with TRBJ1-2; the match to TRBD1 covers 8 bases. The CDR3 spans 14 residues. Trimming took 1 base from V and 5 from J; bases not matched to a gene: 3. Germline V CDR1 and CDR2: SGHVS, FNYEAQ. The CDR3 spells CASSLGTGPYGYTF. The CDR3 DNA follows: TGTGCCAGCAGCTTAGGGACAGGGCCATATGGCTACACCTTC.